These 2 T cell receptor beta chains were all obtained from the same sample, sequenced in a study of blood T cell repertoires in COVID-19 (dated by TCRdb to about 2020). The library came from the immunoSEQ multiplex PCR assay. TCRdb mirrors the immuneACCESS table, restricted to in-frame sequences. Some clones are absent from its copies; in checked studies, under half trace to an unresolved V gene, and the reason for the others is unknown. The sample table contains approximately 77,000 clones; only one count was recorded for about 87% of them. The top ten hold 4.6% of the sample. The specimen sequenced was peripheral blood. The source is a man aged 50 or older with active COVID-19.

This chain links TRBV9 with TRBJ1-2; 9 bases line up with TRBD1. The V gene end was trimmed by 0 bases and the J gene end by 4 bases; junction bases not matched to a gene: 4. Germline CDR1 and CDR2: SGDLS and YYNGEE. The CDR3 extends over 15 amino acids. The CDR3 nucleotides read TGTGCCAGCAGCGTAGAGGGGACAGGGCTCTATGGCTACACCTTC. Translation: CASSVEGTGLYGYTF.

This chain uses TRBV15 with TRBJ2-3; possible D gene TRBD2, 7 bases. The CDR3 totals 15 residues. V was shortened by 9 bases and J by 3 bases, with 19 bases between the two germline ends. The germline CDR1 and CDR2 sequences are LNHNV and YYDKDF (reference sequence). CDR3 sequence: CATLGGGAATDTQYF. In DNA form, the CDR3 reads TGTGCCACGCTCGGTGGGGGGGCCGCAACAGATACGCAGTATTTT.